This T cell receptor beta chain is from a study of blood T cell repertoires in COVID-19. Study background: Material from acute and convalescent COVID-19 was sourced from the United States, Italy and Spain. Nucleic acid was either cDNA or gDNA, and it came from T cells, B-cell-depleted T cells, or PBMCs.

Enrollment of patients from Seattle took place during active infection, with longitudinal follow-up. Source study methods: By means of reference gene primer amplification, nucleated cell counts were estimated. Profiled with immunoSEQ multiplex PCR; TCRdb holds only in-frame clones, not every one. The V and J calls and clone size come from that table; D and trimming were worked out from the DNA. This table holds approximately 200,000 clones, 70% to 85% found once. The CDR3 sequence is 14 residues long. V lost 4 bases, J lost 0 bases, and 8 bases lay in between. Germline values: CDR1 KGHDR, CDR2 SFDVKD.

Sample: peripheral blood. This sequence originates from a woman aged 80 or older with COVID-19, enrolled during active disease. This chain joins TRBV24-1 and TRBJ2-5; a weak D match, TRBD1 (6 bases). The DNA of the CDR3 is TGTGCCACCAGTGAACAGGGCTACCAAGAGACCCAGTACTTC. Translated: CATSEQGYQETQYF.